These 18 T cell receptor beta chains came from one sample sequenced in a study of control samples from healthy donors and cancer patients. The method was immunoSEQ multiplex PCR; TCRdb's version includes in-frame clones alone and lacks a portion of them. The sample records 40,000 to 50,000 clones, approximately 93% being singletons. What was sequenced was PBMCs. These receptors originate from a woman in her forties or fifties with head and neck cancer.

The chain couples TRBV7-2 to TRBJ2-2; D perhaps matches TRBD2 (5 bases). The germline V gene encodes CDR1 SGHTA and CDR2 FQGNSA. The CDR3 spans 14 residues. Trimming left V 0 bases short and J 8 bases short, with 10 bases between. CDR3 sequence: CASSLANRGGELFF. CDR3 in DNA: TGTGCCAGCAGCTTAGCCAACCGAGGGGGGGAGCTGTTTTTT. Filled out from reference TRBV7-2 and TRBJ2-2, the complete variable domain reads GAGVSQSPSNKVTEKGKDVELRCDPISGHTALYWYRQSLGQGLEFLIYFQGNSAPDKSGLPSDRFSAERTGGSVSTLTIQRTQQEDSAVYLCASSLANRGGELFFGEGSRLTVL.

V and J are TRBV15 and TRBJ1-5; D remains unclear. CDR3 length: 13 residues. Between the trimmed V and J ends, which lost 1 base and 7 bases, there was a span of 8 bases. From germline, CDR1 is LNHNV and CDR2 YYDKDF (reference sequence). CDR3 sequence (DNA): TGTGCCACCAGCAGAGTCGTAACGCAGCCCCAGCATTTT. Translating it yields CATSRVVTQPQHF.

This chain uses TRBV2 with TRBJ2-7; 8 bases are shared with TRBD1. This CDR3 spans 14 amino acids. CDR1 SNHLY and CDR2 FYNNEI come from the germline V gene. Trimming cost V 6 bases and J 0 bases; bases outside gene matches: 4. The CDR3 DNA reads TGTGCCAGCAGGCGACAGGGGAGCTCCTACGAGCAGTACTTC. Residues: CASRRQGSSYEQYF.

V usage is TRBV5-1 and J usage is TRBJ2-6; TRBD1 is a possible D gene (6 bases). Germline CDR1 SGHRS, CDR2 YFSETQ. This CDR3 is 15 amino acids long. V lost 2 bases to trimming and J lost 1 base, with 7 bases between them. The CDR3 reads CASSFQGSGANVLTF. The CDR3 DNA reads as TGCGCCAGCAGCTTTCAGGGGTCTGGGGCCAACGTCCTGACTTTC. The full variable domain, with the rest looked up from reference TRBV5-1 and TRBJ2-6, is KAGVTQTPRYLIKTRGQQVTLSCSPISGHRSVSWYQQTPGQGLQFLFEYFSETQRNKGNFPGRFSGRQFSNSRSEMNVSTLELGDSALYLCASSFQGSGANVLTFGAGSRLTVL.

This rearrangement joins TRBV19 to TRBJ2-1; a weak D match, TRBD2 (6 bases). The CDR3 length is 12 residues. The ends were cut back, 7 bases at V and 8 bases at J, with 12 bases in the middle. From germline, CDR1 is LNHDA and CDR2 SQIVND (reference sequence). CDR3 sequence reads: CASKEGGYEQFF. CDR3 DNA sequence: TGTGCCAGTAAGGAGGGTGGATATGAGCAGTTCTTC.

This sequence joins TRBV6-6 and TRBJ1-1, with TRBD1 matching over 8 bases. V lost 7 bases and J lost 2; bases outside the gene matches: 9. This CDR3 region has 15 residues. Germline V gene sequence: CDR1 MNHNY, CDR2 SVGAGI (reference sequence). The CDR3: CASILSGQGNTEAFF. In DNA, the CDR3 is TGTGCCAGCATTCTTTCAGGACAGGGCAACACTGAAGCTTTCTTT.

The chain links TRBV5-4 to TRBJ1-1, with D possibly TRBD1 on 5 matching bases. The CDR3 runs to 12 residues. Trimming left V 1 base short and J 4 bases short, with 5 bases between. Per the germline V gene, CDR1 is SGHNT and CDR2 is YYREEE (reference sequence). CDR3 loop: CASSLRGTEAFF. The CDR3 nucleotides are TGTGCCAGCAGCTTGAGGGGCACTGAAGCTTTCTTT.

The rearrangement links TRBV28 to TRBJ2-5; D unresolved. This CDR3 has 15 amino acids. The ends were cut back, 5 bases at V and 6 bases at J, with 19 bases in the middle. Germline CDR1 is MDHEN and CDR2 is SYDVKM. CDR3 DNA sequence: TGTGCCAGCAGTGATGCCCCTACTACGCGGAAGACCCAGTACTTC. It translates to CASSDAPTTRKTQYF.

Written as DNA, the CDR3 is TGTGCCAGCAGCGTACTCGGACAGCTTAATGAAAAACTGTTTTTT. Translated, it gives CASSVLGQLNEKLFF. The V and J genes are TRBV9 and TRBJ1-4; D is perhaps TRBD1 (6 bases). Germline V lookup: CDR1 SGDLS, CDR2 YYNGEE. The CDR3 covers 15 residues. V was pared by 1 base and J by 4 bases, with 11 bases between.

This clone came up once. The chain links TRBV7-8 to TRBJ2-1, with D possibly being TRBD1 or TRBD2 (5 bases each). CDR3 size: 14 residues. V was clipped by 5 bases and J by 4 bases, with 12 bases between them. Germline-derived CDR1 and CDR2 are SGHVS and FQNEAQ. CDR3 coding DNA: TGTGCCAGCAGCCCGCAGGGACCGTACAATGAGCAGTTCTTC. Encoded protein: CASSPQGPYNEQFF.

The chain uses TRBV10-3 and TRBJ2-7, with 7 bases aligning to TRBD2. Germline V gene lookup returns CDR1 ENHRY and CDR2 SYGVKD. The CDR3 contains 14 residues. With V trimmed by 3 bases and J by 0 bases, 2 bases remained unmatched. In nucleotides, the CDR3 is TGTGCCATCAGTGAAGCTAGCGGCTCCTACGAGCAGTACTTC. This codes for CAISEASGSYEQYF.

The chain combines TRBV9 with TRBJ1-3; 7 nucleotides match TRBD1. V lost 3 bases to trimming and J lost 0 bases; unmatched junction nucleotides: 9. From germline, CDR1 is SGDLS and CDR2 YYNGEE. CDR3 size: 17 residues. The CDR3 region has the DNA TGTGCCAGCAGCGCCCCAGGGGGGGCCTACTCTGGAAACACCATATATTTT. Its translation is CASSAPGGAYSGNTIYF.

The rearrangement links TRBV6-1 to TRBJ2-7; D uncertain. Looked up from germline, CDR1 is MNHNS and CDR2 is SASEGT. V shed 2 bases and J shed 0 bases, with 11 bases lying between them. The length of the CDR3 is 15 residues. The CDR3: CASSEFLTSSYEQYF. The DNA for the CDR3 is TGTGCCAGCAGTGAATTTCTGACGAGCTCCTACGAGCAGTACTTC.

This chain uses TRBV23-1 with TRBJ1-2; 9 bases are a match to TRBD1. TRBV23-1 is assigned to the ORF class and has an uncertain function. There are 16 residues in the CDR3. J gave up 8 bases and V 2 bases, and 12 bases lay outside the gene matches. In DNA, the CDR3 is TGCGCCAGCAGTCAACTTACGGACAGGGGAATAGGGGGCTACACCTTC. This translates into CASSQLTDRGIGGYTF.

This chain uses TRBV7-2 with TRBJ1-3, with D possibly TRBD1 on 6 matching bases. CDR3 length: 16 amino acids. Germline V gene data show CDR1 as SGHTA and CDR2 as FQGNSA. The V end was cut by 1 base, the J end by 5 bases, with 15 bases between. CDR3 in amino acids: CASSLVPGDGRNTIYF. CDR3 nucleotides: TGTGCCAGCAGCTTAGTCCCAGGGGACGGGAGAAACACCATATATTTT.

V usage is TRBV18 and J usage is TRBJ1-5; maybe TRBD1 (6 bases). V was shortened by 3 bases and J by 0 bases, with 9 bases between the two germline ends. The CDR3 extends over 15 amino acids. The germline gives CDR1 KGHSH, CDR2 LQKENI. The CDR3 sequence: CASSPEGHSNQPQHF. CDR3 coding DNA: TGTGCCAGCTCACCGGAGGGACATAGCAATCAGCCCCAGCATTTT.

The chain uses TRBV9 and TRBJ1-2; D unclear. This CDR3 contains 15 residues. V gave up 2 bases and J gave up 3 bases, with 14 bases separating them. CDR1 is SGDLS and CDR2 is YYNGEE in the germline V gene. CDR3 sequence (DNA): TGTGCCAGCAGCGTCACGACCATTGGGGACTATGGCTACACCTTC. Translating it yields CASSVTTIGDYGYTF. Drawing the rest from reference TRBV9 and TRBJ1-2, the complete variable domain is DSGVTQTPKHLITATGQRVTLRCSPRSGDLSVYWYQQSLDQGLQFLIQYYNGEERAKGNILERFSAQQFPDLHSELNLSSLELGDSALYFCASSVTTIGDYGYTFGSGTRLTVV.

The rearrangement uses TRBV9 and TRBJ2-5; 7 nucleotides line up with TRBD2. The V segment lost 3 bases and the J segment 2 bases; nucleotides outside the gene matches: 4. Germline V CDR1 and CDR2: SGDLS, YYNGEE. The CDR3 loop spans 14 amino acids. CDR3 DNA: TGTGCCAGCAGCGCCGGGACTACTCAAGAGACCCAGTACTTC. As protein: CASSAGTTQETQYF.